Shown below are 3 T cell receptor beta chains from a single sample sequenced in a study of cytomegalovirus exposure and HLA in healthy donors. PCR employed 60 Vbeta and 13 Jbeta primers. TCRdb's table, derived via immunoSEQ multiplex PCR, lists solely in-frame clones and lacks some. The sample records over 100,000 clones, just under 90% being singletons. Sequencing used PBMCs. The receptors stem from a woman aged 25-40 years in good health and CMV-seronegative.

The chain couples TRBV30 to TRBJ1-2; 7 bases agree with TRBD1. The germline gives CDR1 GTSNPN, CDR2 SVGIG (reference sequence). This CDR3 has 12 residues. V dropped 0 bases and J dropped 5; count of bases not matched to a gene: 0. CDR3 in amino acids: CAWSVQGYGYTF. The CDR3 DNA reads TGTGCCTGGAGTGTACAGGGGTATGGCTACACCTTC.

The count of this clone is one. In nucleotides, the CDR3 is TGTGCCAGCAGCCCTTGGGGGGGGGCTAGGCAGCCCCAGCATTTT. It yields the protein CASSPWGGARQPQHF. This chain joins TRBV7-2 and TRBJ1-5, with D possibly TRBD1 on 6 matching bases. This CDR3 is built from 15 residues. Germline V gene data show CDR1 as SGHTA and CDR2 as FQGNSA. Trimming took 5 bases from V and 7 from J, leaving 18 bases between them. Combining the CDR3 with reference TRBV7-2 and TRBJ1-5 gives the whole variable domain GAGVSQSPSNKVTEKGKDVELRCDPISGHTALYWYRQSLGQGLEFLIYFQGNSAPDKSGLPSDRFSAERTGGSVSTLTIQRTQQEDSAVYLCASSPWGGARQPQHFGDGTRLSIL.

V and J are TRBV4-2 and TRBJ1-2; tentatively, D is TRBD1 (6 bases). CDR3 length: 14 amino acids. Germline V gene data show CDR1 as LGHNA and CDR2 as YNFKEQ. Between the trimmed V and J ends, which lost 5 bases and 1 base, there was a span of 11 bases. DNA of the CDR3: TGTGCCAGCAGCTTTCAGGACAGTAACTATGGCTACACCTTC. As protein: CASSFQDSNYGYTF.